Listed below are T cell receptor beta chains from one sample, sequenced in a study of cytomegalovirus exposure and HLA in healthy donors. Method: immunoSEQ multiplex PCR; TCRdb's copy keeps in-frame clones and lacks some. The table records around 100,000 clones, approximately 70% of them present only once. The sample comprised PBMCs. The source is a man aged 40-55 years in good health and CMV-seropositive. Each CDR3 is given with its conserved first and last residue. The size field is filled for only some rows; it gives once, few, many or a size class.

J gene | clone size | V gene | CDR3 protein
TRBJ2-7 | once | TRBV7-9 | CASSLAAGGHHEQYF
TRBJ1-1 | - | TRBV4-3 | CASSQDGQGNTEAFF
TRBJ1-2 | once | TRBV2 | CASSERGGTGDGYTF
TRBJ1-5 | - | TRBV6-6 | CASTGNDRLSNQPQHF
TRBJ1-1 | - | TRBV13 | CASSLGKWGGDEAFF
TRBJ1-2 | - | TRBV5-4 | CASSLEDRGLGYTF
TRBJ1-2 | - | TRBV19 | CASSIQDSGYTF
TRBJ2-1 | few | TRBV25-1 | CASSELDSDKSEQFF
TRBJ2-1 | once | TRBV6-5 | CASSYGTGAYNEQFF
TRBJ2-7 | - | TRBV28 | CASAGPEGYEQYF
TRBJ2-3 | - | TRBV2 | CASRKGLHTDTQYF
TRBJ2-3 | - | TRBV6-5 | CASMAGGQDTQYF
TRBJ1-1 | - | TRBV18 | CASSPQIGTGGTEAFF
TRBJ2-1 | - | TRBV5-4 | CASSSRGEDNEQFF
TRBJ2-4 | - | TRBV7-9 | CASSQIQRGLNIQYF
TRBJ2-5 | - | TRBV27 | CASSLSPGGPWETQYF
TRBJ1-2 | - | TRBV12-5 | CASAAQGASGYTF
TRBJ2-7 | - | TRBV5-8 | CASRNRVGYEQYF
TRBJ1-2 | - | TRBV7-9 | CASSYGGDYGYTF
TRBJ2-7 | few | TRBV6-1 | CASTAGVSYEQYF
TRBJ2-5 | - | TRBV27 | CASSQYLEETQYF
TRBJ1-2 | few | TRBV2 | CASSFDRGDGYTF
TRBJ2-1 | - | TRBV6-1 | CASSGRGTNNEQFF
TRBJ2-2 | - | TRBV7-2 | CASSFGQGWTGELFF
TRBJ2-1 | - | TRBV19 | CASSIANRLAGDEQFF
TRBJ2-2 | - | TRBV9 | CASSATTIVGGELFF
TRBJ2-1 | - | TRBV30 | CAWSSGATPNEQFF
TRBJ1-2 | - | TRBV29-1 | CSVGDRKYSNYGYTF
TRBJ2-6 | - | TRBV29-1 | CSVALGQVLSGANVLTF
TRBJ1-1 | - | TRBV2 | CASYVDRASGEAFF
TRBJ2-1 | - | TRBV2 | CASSEGLGVPYNEQFF
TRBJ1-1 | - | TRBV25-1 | CASSDLRVTEAFF